The rows below give T cell receptor beta chains drawn from one sample of a study of shared T cell receptors in the human thymus. TCRdb's table, derived via immunoSEQ multiplex PCR, lists solely in-frame clones and lacks some. The sample has fewer than 700,000 clones; approximately 90% are singletons. This sample was shared with a second study, whose subject was human thymus T cells.

Sequenced sample: thymocytes. These receptors were obtained from a boy in the first two years of life with a congenital heart defect. CDR3s include the opening cysteine and the closing phenylalanine or tryptophan. The D gene is left open where the match is weak. Clone size is given for some rows only: seen once, a few or many times, or a class if the clone is expanded.

j_call d_call clone_size v_call cdr3_nt cdr3_aa
TRBJ2-1 TRBD2 NA TRBV30 TGTGCCTGGAGTGTAAGGCCGGGACTAGCACAGTTCTTC CAWSVRPGLAQFF
TRBJ2-7 NA NA TRBV10-3 TGTGCCATCTCGCCCCCCAGGGTCTTGGTCTACGAGCAGTACTTC CAISPPRVLVYEQYF
TRBJ2-3 TRBD2 NA TRBV7-2 TGTGCCAGCATTAAGCGGGAGGCTGGCACAGATACGCAGTATTTT CASIKREAGTDTQYF
TRBJ2-1 NA NA TRBV12-5 TGTGCTAGTGGTTCGGAGCAGTTCTTC CASGSEQFF
TRBJ1-3 NA once TRBV5-4 TGTGCCAGCAGTGGCCAGGGAAGTGGAAACACCATATATTTT CASSGQGSGNTIYF
TRBJ2-1 NA NA TRBV6-5 TGTGCCAGCAGTTACTCGGGACTGAACTACAATGAGCAGTTCTTC CASSYSGLNYNEQFF
TRBJ1-1 TRBD1 once TRBV10-1 TGCGCCAGCAGTGAGGTGGACAGGGGTTTGAGCACTGAAGCTTTCTTT CASSEVDRGLSTEAFF
TRBJ2-1 TRBD2 NA TRBV5-1 TGCGCCAGCAGCTTGGTGAGACTAGCGGGTCTCAATGAGCAGTTCTTC CASSLVRLAGLNEQFF
TRBJ2-5 NA NA TRBV9 TGTGCCAGCAGCGGGAGTAGGGAGACCCAGTACTTC CASSGSRETQYF
TRBJ2-5 NA NA TRBV15 TGTGCCACCAGCAGGACAGGCCTCCAAGAGACCCAGTACTTC CATSRTGLQETQYF
TRBJ2-1 TRBD2 NA TRBV6-4 TGTGCCAGCAGCCACGCTACTTCGGAGGGAGGGCCGGGTAATGAGCAGTTCTTC CASSHATSEGGPGNEQFF
TRBJ2-1 TRBD1 once TRBV25-1 TGTGCCAGCAGTGAAAAAGTGAGCAGGGAGACAGGGGTACATGAGCAGTTCTTC CASSEKVSRETGVHEQFF
TRBJ1-5 TRBD1 NA TRBV6-5 TGTGCCAGCAGCTTAGCCGGGACAGGGAATCAGCCCCAGCATTTT CASSLAGTGNQPQHF
TRBJ2-5 NA once TRBV27 TGTGCCAGCAGGTACATGGGGGGGCGGCAGTACTTC CASRYMGGRQYF
TRBJ1-2 NA NA TRBV28 TGTGCCAGCAGTTTCGCCAGCTCACAGGGAGTAGGCTACACCTTC CASSFASSQGVGYTF
TRBJ2-7 NA NA TRBV27 TGTGCCAGCAGTTTTATTAGGGGGAACGCGGACGAGCAGTACTTC CASSFIRGNADEQYF
TRBJ1-5 TRBD1 NA TRBV29-1 TGCAGCGTGGGGACAGGGGTTAGCAATCAGCCCCAGCATTTT CSVGTGVSNQPQHF
TRBJ2-7 TRBD2 NA TRBV15 TGTGCCACCAGCCAACGCGAGGACGGGAGGGAGCAGTACTTC CATSQREDGREQYF
TRBJ1-2 NA NA TRBV5-4 TGTGCCAGCAGCTTGCCAGGGAAAAGGGGGACCTATGGCTACACCTTC CASSLPGKRGTYGYTF
TRBJ2-1 NA NA TRBV4-1 TGCGCCAGCACCGCGGGTCGAAAGAGGAATGAGCAGTTCTTC CASTAGRKRNEQFF
TRBJ2-7 TRBD1 NA TRBV6-1 TGTGCCAGCAGTGAAGGGGACAGTACCTACGAGCAGTACTTC CASSEGDSTYEQYF
TRBJ2-1 NA NA TRBV27 TGTGCCAGCACTTCAGGGGTGCGGGACAGACAGTACAATGAGCAGTTCTTC CASTSGVRDRQYNEQFF
TRBJ2-7 TRBD1 NA TRBV19 TGTGCCAGTAGTTCGGTGCGGGACAGGCCCTACGAGCAGTACTTC CASSSVRDRPYEQYF
TRBJ1-4 NA once TRBV4-3 TGCGCCAGCAGCCAAGCCATAGGGGAAACTAATGAAAAACTGTTTTTT CASSQAIGETNEKLFF
TRBJ1-1 NA NA TRBV11-2 TGTGCCAGCAGCCCGGGGATGAACACTGAAGCTTTCTTT CASSPGMNTEAFF
TRBJ2-7 TRBD2 NA TRBV15 TGTGCCACCGGCGGGGGAGATAGGGCGCAGTACTTC CATGGGDRAQYF
TRBJ2-5 NA NA TRBV14 TGTGCCAGCAGCCCTCGATCCGCGTCACAAGAGACCCAGTACTTC CASSPRSASQETQYF
TRBJ1-2 TRBD1 once TRBV28 TGTGCCAGCAGTCCTCCGGGACAGGGTCGTAACTATGGCTACACCTTC CASSPPGQGRNYGYTF
TRBJ2-1 NA NA TRBV6-1 TGTGCCAGCAGCTGGGGGCTTTCTTACAATGAGCAGTTCTTC CASSWGLSYNEQFF
TRBJ2-7 TRBD2 few TRBV5-6 TGTGCCAGCAGCTCGAGCGGGAGATCAAACTACGAGCAGTACTTC CASSSSGRSNYEQYF
TRBJ2-5 TRBD1 once TRBV11-2 TGTGCCAGCAGCTTAGCGAGGGGGGACAGGACGACTCAAGAGACCCAGTACTTC CASSLARGDRTTQETQYF
TRBJ2-1 NA NA TRBV27 TGTGCCAGCAGTCTTAGGAGGAATGAGCAGTTCTTC CASSLRRNEQFF